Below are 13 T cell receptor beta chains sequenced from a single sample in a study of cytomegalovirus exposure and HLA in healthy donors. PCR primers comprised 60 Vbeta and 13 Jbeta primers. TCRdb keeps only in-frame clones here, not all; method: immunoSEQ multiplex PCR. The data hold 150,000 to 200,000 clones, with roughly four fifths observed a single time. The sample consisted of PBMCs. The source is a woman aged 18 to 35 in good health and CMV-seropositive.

CDR3 in amino acids: CASSPTGSNYGYTF. The DNA for the CDR3 is TGTGCCAGCAGCCCGACAGGGTCGAACTATGGCTACACCTTC. The rearrangement uses TRBV5-4 and TRBJ1-2; the match to TRBD1 covers 7 bases. With 4 bases clipped from V and 2 bases from J, the junction kept 5 bases outside the gene matches. The CDR3 is made up of 14 amino acids. Germline V gene lookup returns CDR1 SGHNT and CDR2 YYREEE (reference sequence).

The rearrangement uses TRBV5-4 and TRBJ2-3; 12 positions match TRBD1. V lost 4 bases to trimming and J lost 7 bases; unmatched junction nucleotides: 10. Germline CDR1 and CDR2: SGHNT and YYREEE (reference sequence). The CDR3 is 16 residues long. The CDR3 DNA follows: TGTGCCAGCAGCCCTGGGACAGGGGGCGCTTTGAATACGCAGTATTTT. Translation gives CASSPGTGGALNTQYF.

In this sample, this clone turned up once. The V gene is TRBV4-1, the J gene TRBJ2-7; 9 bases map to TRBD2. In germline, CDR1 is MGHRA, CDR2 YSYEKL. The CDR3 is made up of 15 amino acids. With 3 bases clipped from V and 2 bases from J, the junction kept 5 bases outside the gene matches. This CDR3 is CASSHEPSGAYEQYF. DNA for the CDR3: TGCGCCAGCAGCCATGAGCCTAGCGGGGCCTACGAGCAGTACTTC.

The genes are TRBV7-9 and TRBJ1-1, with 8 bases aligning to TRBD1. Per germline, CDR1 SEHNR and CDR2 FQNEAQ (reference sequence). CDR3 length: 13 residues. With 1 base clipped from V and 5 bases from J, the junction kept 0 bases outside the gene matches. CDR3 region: CASSLGTGTEAFF. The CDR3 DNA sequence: TGTGCCAGCAGCTTAGGGACAGGGACTGAAGCTTTCTTT. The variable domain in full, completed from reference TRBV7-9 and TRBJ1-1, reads DTGVSQNPRHKITKRGQNVTFRCDPISEHNRLYWYRQTLGQGPEFLTYFQNEAQLEKSRLLSDRFSAERPKGSFSTLEIQRTEQGDSAMYLCASSLGTGTEAFFGQGTRLTVV.

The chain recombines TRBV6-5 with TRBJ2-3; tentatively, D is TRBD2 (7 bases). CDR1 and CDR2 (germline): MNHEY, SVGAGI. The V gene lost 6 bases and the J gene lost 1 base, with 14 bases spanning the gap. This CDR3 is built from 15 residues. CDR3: CASSLRGAGTDTQYF. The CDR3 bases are TGTGCCAGCAGCCTACGGGGGGCGGGCACAGATACGCAGTATTTT.

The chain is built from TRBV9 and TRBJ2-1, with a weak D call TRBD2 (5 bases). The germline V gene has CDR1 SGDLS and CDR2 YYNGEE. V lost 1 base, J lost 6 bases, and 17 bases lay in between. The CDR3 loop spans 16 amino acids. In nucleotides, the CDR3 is TGTGCCAGCAGCGTATCAGGAGCGGCGACCCTCAATGAGCAGTTCTTC. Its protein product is CASSVSGAATLNEQFF.

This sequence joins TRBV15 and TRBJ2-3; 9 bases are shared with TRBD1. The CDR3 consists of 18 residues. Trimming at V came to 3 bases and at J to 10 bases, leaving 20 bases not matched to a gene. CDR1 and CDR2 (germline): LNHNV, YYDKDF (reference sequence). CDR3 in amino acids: CATSRGPGTGRVFSSQYF. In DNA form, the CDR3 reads TGTGCCACCAGCAGGGGTCCCGGGACAGGGCGGGTGTTTAGTTCGCAGTATTTT.

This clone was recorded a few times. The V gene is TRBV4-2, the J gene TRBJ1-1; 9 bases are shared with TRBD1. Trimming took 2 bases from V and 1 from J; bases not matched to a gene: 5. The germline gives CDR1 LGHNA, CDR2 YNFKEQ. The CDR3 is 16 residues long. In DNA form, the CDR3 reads TGTGCCAGCAGCCAACGGGACAGGGTCGGGAACACTGAAGCTTTCTTT. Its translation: CASSQRDRVGNTEAFF.

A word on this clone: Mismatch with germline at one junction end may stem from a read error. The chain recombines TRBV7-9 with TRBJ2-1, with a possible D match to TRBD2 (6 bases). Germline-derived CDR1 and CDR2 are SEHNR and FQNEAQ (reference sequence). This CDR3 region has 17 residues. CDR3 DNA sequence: TGTTCCAGCAGGCAAGGGTCCCGGGGGTTTGCCTACAATGAGCAGTTCTTC. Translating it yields CSSRQGSRGFAYNEQFF.

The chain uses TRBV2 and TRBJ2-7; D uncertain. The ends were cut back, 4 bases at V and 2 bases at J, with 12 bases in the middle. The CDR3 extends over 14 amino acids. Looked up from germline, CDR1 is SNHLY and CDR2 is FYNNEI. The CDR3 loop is CASSGKGVAYEQYF. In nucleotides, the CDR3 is TGTGCCAGCAGTGGAAAAGGAGTTGCCTACGAGCAGTACTTC.

Here the CDR3 DNA reads TGTGCCAGCAGCTCGGCAGGAACAGCTAACTATGGCTACACCTTC. Translation gives CASSSAGTANYGYTF. The chain recombines TRBV7-2 with TRBJ1-2, with D unresolved. The CDR3 spans 15 residues. The V gene lost 4 bases and the J gene lost 0 bases, with 12 bases spanning the gap. Germline loops: CDR1 SGHTA, CDR2 FQGNSA.

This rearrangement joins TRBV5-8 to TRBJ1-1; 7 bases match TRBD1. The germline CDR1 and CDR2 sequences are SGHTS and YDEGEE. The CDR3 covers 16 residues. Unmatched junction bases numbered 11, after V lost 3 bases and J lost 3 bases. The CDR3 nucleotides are TGTGCCAGCAGCTCTGGACAGGCCCCGGGGTACACTGAAGCTTTCTTT. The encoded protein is CASSSGQAPGYTEAFF.

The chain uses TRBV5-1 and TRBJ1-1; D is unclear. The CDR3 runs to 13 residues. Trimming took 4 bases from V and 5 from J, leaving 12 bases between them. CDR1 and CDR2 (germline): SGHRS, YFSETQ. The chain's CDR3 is CASSPGPRTEAFF. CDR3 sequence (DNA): TGCGCCAGCAGCCCAGGCCCAAGGACTGAAGCTTTCTTT.